Listed below are T cell receptor beta chains from one sample, sequenced in a study of graft-versus-host responses after intestinal transplantation. The protocol was immunoSEQ multiplex PCR, while the TCRdb copy is restricted to in-frame clones and leaves out a portion. The table lists around 20,000 clones, almost 85% of them singletons, with 1.5% to 2% in the top ten. Here the sequenced sample was PBMCs, taken 14 days after transplant. These receptor sequences come from a human patient who received an intestinal transplant, so some T cells may come from the graft donor. Each CDR3 is given with its conserved first and last residue. Fields, in order: clone size, D gene, V gene, J gene, CDR3 DNA, CDR3 protein. The D gene is left open where the match is weak. Expanded clones are given a class, and other clones once, few, many or no size at all.

>once|NA|TRBV9|TRBJ1-1
TGTGCCAGCAGCTCCCCTAGGGGGAGAGACACTGAAGCTTTCTTT
CASSSPRGRDTEAFF
>few|NA|TRBV15|TRBJ2-5
TGTGCCACCAGCAGAGATCGAAGGGGACCCCAAGAGACCCAGTACTTC
CATSRDRRGPQETQYF
>NA|NA|TRBV11-2|TRBJ2-7
TGTGCCAGTTCACAGGCTCAAGGAATATACGAGCAGTACTTC
CASSQAQGIYEQYF
>NA|NA|TRBV28|TRBJ1-6
TGTGCCAGCAACTTGGAACAGTATAATTCACCCCTCCACTTT
CASNLEQYNSPLHF
>NA|TRBD2|TRBV5-1|TRBJ2-3
TGCGCCAGCAGCTTAGGACTAGCGGGCGGCACAGATACGCAGTATTTT
CASSLGLAGGTDTQYF
>NA|TRBD1|TRBV27|TRBJ2-3
TGTGCCAGCAGTTTGGGACAGCCCACAGATACGCAGTATTTT
CASSLGQPTDTQYF
>NA|NA|TRBV28|TRBJ2-1
TGTGCCAGCAGTTTCTTTCTTGGCGGGACCTACAATGAGCAGTTCTTC
CASSFFLGGTYNEQFF
>NA|TRBD1|TRBV4-1|TRBJ2-7
TGCGCCAGCAGCCCCTCTTTCAGGGGGCATTACGAGCAGTACTTC
CASSPSFRGHYEQYF
>once|TRBD2|TRBV6-5|TRBJ2-4
TGTGCCAGCAGCCCGGGACTAGGTAGTATCATTCAGTACTTC
CASSPGLGSIIQYF
>NA|TRBD1|TRBV4-1|TRBJ2-2
TGCGCCAGCCGACAGGGGTTATACACCGGGGAGCTGTTTTTT
CASRQGLYTGELFF
>NA|TRBD2|TRBV13|TRBJ2-7
TGTGCCAGCAGCTTAGTGGGGGGCGCTGGACTAGCGGTTAACTCCTACGAGCAGTACTTC
CASSLVGGAGLAVNSYEQYF
>NA|NA|TRBV18|TRBJ2-5
TGTGCCAGCCCCCTTAAAAATGACGGGGCCCAGTACTTC
CASPLKNDGAQYF
>NA|NA|TRBV28|TRBJ2-3
TGTGCCAGCACTACCCCTCCTAGGCAGGCAGATACGCAGTATTTT
CASTTPPRQADTQYF
>NA|TRBD1|TRBV28|TRBJ2-7
TGTGCCAGCAGTGCACCCGGGACAGGGGGCTACGAGCAGTACTTC
CASSAPGTGGYEQYF
>NA|NA|TRBV5-5|TRBJ2-7
TGTGCCAGCAGCTTGGCGGAGGCCCTATACGAGCAGTACTTC
CASSLAEALYEQYF
>NA|NA|TRBV14|TRBJ2-1
TGTGCCAGCAGCCAATTCGTTGGGGGTGATGAGCAGTTCTTC
CASSQFVGGDEQFF
>NA|NA|TRBV28|TRBJ1-1
TGTGCCAGCAGTTTATTGAGGGGCGGGGCGAACACTGAAGCTTTCTTT
CASSLLRGGANTEAFF
>once|NA|TRBV5-4|TRBJ2-1
TGTGCCAGCAGCTTGGAAACTTTGTGGGTTAGGGATGAGCAGTTCTTC
CASSLETLWVRDEQFF
>few|NA|TRBV9|TRBJ2-7
TGTGCCAGCAGCGTAGGGGGGGCCGACTACGAGCAGTACTTC
CASSVGGADYEQYF
>NA|NA|TRBV7-9|TRBJ1-1
TGTGCCAGCAGCGCGAGCAACATTGAAGCTTTCTTT
CASSASNIEAFF
>once|NA|TRBV19|TRBJ2-1
TGTGCCAGTAGTATCGGAACCTACAATGAGCAGTTCTTC
CASSIGTYNEQFF
>NA|NA|TRBV4-1|TRBJ2-7
TGCGCCAGCAGCCAAGATCCCGGCAGCCTCTACGAGCAGTACTTC
CASSQDPGSLYEQYF
>NA|NA|TRBV20-1|TRBJ2-3
TGCAGTGCGCAACTAGGGTGGACGCAGTATTTT
CSAQLGWTQYF
>NA|NA|TRBV6-1|TRBJ2-3
TGTGCCAGCAGTGAAGAACTTATCACAGATACGCAGTATTTT
CASSEELITDTQYF
>NA|NA|TRBV19|TRBJ2-5
TGTGCCAGTAGTAAAAGGCAGTTCCCGGAGACCCAGTACTTC
CASSKRQFPETQYF
>few|NA|TRBV10-1|TRBJ2-7
TGCGCCAGCAGTCGACAGGCCACGGGCGACGAGCAGTACTTC
CASSRQATGDEQYF
>few|NA|TRBV6-8|TRBJ2-1
TGTGCCAGCAGATACCTGGCGGACTCCTCCAATGAGCAGTTCTTC
CASRYLADSSNEQFF
>NA|NA|TRBV19|TRBJ1-2
TGTGCCAGTAGTAAGTTACGGGAGGTGAATGGCTACACCTTC
CASSKLREVNGYTF
>NA|NA|TRBV2|TRBJ2-7
TGTGCCAGCAGTTTAGGGAAACCTGACAGCTACTACGAGCAGTACTTC
CASSLGKPDSYYEQYF
>NA|NA|TRBV2|TRBJ2-7
TGTGCCAGCAGTGAAGGAGGCACCCCCTACGAGCAGTACTTC
CASSEGGTPYEQYF